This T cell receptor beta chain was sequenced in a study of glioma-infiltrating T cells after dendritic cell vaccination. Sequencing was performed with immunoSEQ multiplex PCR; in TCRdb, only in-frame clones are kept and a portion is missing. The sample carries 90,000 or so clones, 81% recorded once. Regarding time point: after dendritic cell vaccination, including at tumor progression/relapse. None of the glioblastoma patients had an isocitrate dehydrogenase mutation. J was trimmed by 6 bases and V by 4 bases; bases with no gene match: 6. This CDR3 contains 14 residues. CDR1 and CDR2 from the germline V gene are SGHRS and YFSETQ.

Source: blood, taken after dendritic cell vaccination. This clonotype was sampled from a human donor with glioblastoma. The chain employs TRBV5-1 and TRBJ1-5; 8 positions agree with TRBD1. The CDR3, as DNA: TGCGCCAGCAGCCCTGACAGGGGCAGTCAGCCCCAGCATTTT. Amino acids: CASSPDRGSQPQHF. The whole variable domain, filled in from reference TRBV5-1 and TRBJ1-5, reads KAGVTQTPRYLIKTRGQQVTLSCSPISGHRSVSWYQQTPGQGLQFLFEYFSETQRNKGNFPGRFSGRQFSNSRSEMNVSTLELGDSALYLCASSPDRGSQPQHFGDGTRLSIL.